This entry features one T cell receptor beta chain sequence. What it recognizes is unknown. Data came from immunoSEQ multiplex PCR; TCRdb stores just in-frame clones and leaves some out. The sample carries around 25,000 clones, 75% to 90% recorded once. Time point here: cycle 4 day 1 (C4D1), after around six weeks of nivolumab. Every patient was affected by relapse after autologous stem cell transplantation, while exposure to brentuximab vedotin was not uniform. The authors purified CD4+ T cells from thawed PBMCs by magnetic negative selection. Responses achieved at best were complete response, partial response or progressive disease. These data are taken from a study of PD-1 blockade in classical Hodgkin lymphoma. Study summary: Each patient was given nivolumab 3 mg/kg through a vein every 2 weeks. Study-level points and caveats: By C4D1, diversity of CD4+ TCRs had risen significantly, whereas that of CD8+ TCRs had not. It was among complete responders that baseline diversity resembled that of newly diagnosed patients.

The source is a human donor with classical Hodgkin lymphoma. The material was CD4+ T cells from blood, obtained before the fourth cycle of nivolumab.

DNA for the CDR3: TGTGCCAGCTCCCCCTTCGGGGCAGGGGGAGAGACCCAGTACTTC. Encoded protein: CASSPFGAGGETQYF. The chain is built from TRBV18 and TRBJ2-5; TRBD1 matches 7 bases. Germline loops: CDR1 KGHSH, CDR2 LQKENI. V lost 6 bases to trimming and J lost 4 bases; unmatched junction nucleotides: 11. The CDR3 length is 15 residues. Supplemented by reference TRBV18 and TRBJ2-5, the full variable domain reads NAGVMQNPRHLVRRRGQEARLRCSPMKGHSHVYWYRQLPEEGLKFMVYLQKENIIDESGMPKERFSAEFPKEGPSILRIQQVVRGDSAAYFCASSPFGAGGETQYFGPGTRLLVL.